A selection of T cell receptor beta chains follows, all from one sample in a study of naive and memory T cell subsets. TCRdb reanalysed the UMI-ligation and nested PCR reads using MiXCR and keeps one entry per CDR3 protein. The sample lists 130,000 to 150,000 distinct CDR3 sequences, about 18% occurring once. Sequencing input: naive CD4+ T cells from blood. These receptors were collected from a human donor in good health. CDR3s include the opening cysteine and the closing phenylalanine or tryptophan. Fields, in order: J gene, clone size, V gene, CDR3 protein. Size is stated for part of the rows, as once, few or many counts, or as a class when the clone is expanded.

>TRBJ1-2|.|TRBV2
CASSTGQELGYTF
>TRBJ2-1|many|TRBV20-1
CSARSPWTSGYSYNEQFF
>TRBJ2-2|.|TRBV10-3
CAISPWTNTGELFF
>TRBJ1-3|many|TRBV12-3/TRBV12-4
CASSLSGNTIYF
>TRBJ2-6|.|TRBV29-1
CSVGDPRANVLTF
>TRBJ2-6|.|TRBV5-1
CASSLDLRGLKAGANVLTF
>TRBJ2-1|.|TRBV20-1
CSAWTSGGSYNEQFF
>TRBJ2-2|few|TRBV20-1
CSASPGGGNTGELFF
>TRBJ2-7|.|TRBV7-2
CASSWTSGTYEQYF
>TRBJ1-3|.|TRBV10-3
CAISEGQIDSGNTIYF
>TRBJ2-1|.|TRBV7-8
CASLTGAPYNEQFF
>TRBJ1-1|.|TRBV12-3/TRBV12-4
CASNPGQGAFYTEAFF
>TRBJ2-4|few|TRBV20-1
CSANRGVLAKNIQYF
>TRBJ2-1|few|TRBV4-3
CASSQSGTSENNEQFF
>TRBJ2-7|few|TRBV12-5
CASARDRGTYEQYF
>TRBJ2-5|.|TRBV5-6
CASSLVTGKKETQYF
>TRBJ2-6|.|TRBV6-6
CASTPAGLGSGANVLTF
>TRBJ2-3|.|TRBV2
CASSEVLAGGTSTDTQYF
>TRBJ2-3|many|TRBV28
CASSSPVPADTQYF
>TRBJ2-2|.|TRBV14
CASGQFNTGELFF
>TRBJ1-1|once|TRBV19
CASSPLDLQGLNTEAFF
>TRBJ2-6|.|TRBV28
CASIVGQAPSGANVLTF
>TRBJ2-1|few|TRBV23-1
CASRQKRERNEQFF
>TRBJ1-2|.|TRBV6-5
CASNYLSGGAYGYTF
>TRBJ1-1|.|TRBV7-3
CASSSAGTEPDEAFF
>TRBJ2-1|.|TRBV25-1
CASSESQRGLLDF
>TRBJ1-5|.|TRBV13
CASHHHQPQHF
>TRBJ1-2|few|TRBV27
CASSFGDRGYGYTF
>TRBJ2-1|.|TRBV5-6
CASSYPGLALNEQFF
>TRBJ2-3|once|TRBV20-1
CSARDSSGTDTQYF
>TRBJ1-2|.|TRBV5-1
CASSLGSGYTF
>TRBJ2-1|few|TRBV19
CASSIALGNIISYNEQFF
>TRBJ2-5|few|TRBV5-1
CASSLAEETQYF
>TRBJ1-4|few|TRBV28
CASRSGQGHEKLFF
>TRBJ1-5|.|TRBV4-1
CASSQTGRGSNQPQNF
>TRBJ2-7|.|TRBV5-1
CASSVVGGSSSYEQYF
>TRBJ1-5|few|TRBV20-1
CSARLGGSNQPQHF
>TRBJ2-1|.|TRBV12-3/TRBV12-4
CASSPTSWDEQFF
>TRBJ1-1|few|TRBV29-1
CSVDGAGVTEAFF
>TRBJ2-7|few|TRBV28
CASSFHLGLAGVSYEQYF
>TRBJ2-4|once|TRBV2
CASTPGRAKNIQYF
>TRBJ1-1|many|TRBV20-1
CSASDHTLNTEAFF
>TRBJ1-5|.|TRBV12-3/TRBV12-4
CASSFDRAAQPQHF